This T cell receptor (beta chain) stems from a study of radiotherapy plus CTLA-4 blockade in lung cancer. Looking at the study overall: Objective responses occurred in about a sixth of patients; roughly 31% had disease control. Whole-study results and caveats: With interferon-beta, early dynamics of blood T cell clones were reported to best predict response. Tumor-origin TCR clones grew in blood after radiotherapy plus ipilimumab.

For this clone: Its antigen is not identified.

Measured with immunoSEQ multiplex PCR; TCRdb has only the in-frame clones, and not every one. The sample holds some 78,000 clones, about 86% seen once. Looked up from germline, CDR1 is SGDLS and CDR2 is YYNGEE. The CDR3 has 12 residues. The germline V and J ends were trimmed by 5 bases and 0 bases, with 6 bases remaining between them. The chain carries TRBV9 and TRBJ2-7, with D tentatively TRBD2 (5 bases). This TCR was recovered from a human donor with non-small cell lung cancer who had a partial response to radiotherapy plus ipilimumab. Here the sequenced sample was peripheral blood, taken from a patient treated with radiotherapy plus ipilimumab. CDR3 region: CASSRDSYEQYF. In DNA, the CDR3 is TGTGCCAGCAGTCGGGACTCCTACGAGCAGTACTTC.